This TCR beta chain is from a study of T cells in Graves' hyperthyroidism and ophthalmopathy. Patients counted as stable if ophthalmopathy did not develop within 18 months. Diagnosis relied on clinical symptoms, serum thyroxine and TRAb, thyroid ultrasound and orbital computed tomography. What was amplified from RNA transcripts were TCR beta CDR3 regions. Primed by the HTBI set, a first-round RT-PCR was run on the TCR CDR3. Using its own MiXCR run on the multiplex PCR reads, TCRdb lists one record per CDR3 protein. Of fewer than 800,000 distinct CDR3 sequences listed, about a sixth are singletons. This receptor was identified in a man aged 18-30 years with Graves' hyperthyroidism. Sequencing was carried out using blood.

The CDR3 bases are TGTGCCAGCAGTTCGAATCCTACAGGGGGTGGCAGGGCTTTCTTT. Its protein product is CASSSNPTGGGRAFF. The chain carries TRBV28 and TRBJ1-1; 8 positions agree with TRBD1. The CDR3 sequence is 15 residues long. Germline V gene lookup returns CDR1 MDHEN and CDR2 SYDVKM. The ends lost 4 bases at V and 11 bases at J; junction bases unmatched: 15.